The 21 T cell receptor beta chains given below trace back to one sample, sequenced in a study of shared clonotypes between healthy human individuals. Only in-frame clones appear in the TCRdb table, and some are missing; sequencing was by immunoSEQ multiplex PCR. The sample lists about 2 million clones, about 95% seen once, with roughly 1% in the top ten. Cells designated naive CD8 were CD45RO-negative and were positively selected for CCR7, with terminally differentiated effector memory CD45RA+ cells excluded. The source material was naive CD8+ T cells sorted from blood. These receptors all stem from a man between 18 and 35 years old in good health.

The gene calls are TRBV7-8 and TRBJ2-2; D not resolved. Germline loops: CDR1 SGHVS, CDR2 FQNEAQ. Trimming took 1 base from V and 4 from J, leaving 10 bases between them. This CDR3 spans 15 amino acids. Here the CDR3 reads CASSLDGLGTGELFF. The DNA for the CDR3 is TGTGCCAGCAGCTTAGACGGGTTGGGCACCGGGGAGCTGTTTTTT.

The CDR3 reads CASSLSSPQGGNNEQFF. CDR3 sequence (DNA): TGTGCCAGCAGTTTATCCTCCCCTCAGGGGGGTAACAATGAGCAGTTCTTC. V and J are TRBV27 and TRBJ2-1; D perhaps matches TRBD1 (7 bases). Germline V gene data show CDR1 as MNHEY and CDR2 as SMNVEV (reference sequence). This CDR3 region has 17 residues. V was trimmed by 0 bases and J by 5 bases, leaving 17 bases between them.

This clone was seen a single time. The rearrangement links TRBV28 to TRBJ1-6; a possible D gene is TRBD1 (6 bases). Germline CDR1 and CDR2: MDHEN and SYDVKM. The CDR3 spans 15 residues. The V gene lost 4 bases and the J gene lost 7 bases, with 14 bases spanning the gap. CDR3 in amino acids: CASSSPPQGNSPLHF. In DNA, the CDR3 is TGTGCCAGCAGTTCCCCCCCGCAGGGGAATTCACCCCTCCACTTT. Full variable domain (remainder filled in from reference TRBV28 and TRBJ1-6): DVKVTQSSRYLVKRTGEKVFLECVQDMDHENMFWYRQDPGLGLRLIYFSYDVKMKEKGDIPEGYSVSREKKERFSLILESASTNQTSMYLCASSSPPQGNSPLHFGNGTRLTVT.

The CDR3 region is CASSYGAGNTEAFF. DNA of the CDR3: TGTGCCAGCAGTTACGGGGCGGGTAACACTGAAGCTTTCTTT. V usage is TRBV6-6 and J usage is TRBJ1-1; D may be TRBD1 (5 bases). V was cut by 2 bases and J by 2 bases, with 9 bases left in between. The CDR3 has 14 amino acids. Germline V gene lookup returns CDR1 MNHNY and CDR2 SVGAGI (reference sequence).

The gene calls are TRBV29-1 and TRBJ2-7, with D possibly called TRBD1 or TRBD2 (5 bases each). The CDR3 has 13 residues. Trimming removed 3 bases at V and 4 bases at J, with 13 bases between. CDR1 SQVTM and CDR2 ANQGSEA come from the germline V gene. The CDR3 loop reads CSVDRWDGYEQYF. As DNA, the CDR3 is TGCAGCGTTGATCGTTGGGACGGGTACGAGCAGTACTTC.

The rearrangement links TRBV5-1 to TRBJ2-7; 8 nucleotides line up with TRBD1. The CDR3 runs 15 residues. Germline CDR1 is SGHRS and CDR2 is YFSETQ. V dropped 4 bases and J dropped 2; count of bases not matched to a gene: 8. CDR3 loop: CASSRSRTGPYEQYF. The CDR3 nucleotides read TGCGCCAGCAGCCGGAGCCGGACAGGGCCCTACGAGCAGTACTTC.

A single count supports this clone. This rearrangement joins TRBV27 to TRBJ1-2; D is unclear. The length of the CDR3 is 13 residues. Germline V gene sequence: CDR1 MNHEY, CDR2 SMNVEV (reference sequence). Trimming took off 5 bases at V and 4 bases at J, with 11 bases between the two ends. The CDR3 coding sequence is TGTGCCAGCAGTCTTGGCAGGACCTATGGCTACACCTTC. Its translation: CASSLGRTYGYTF.

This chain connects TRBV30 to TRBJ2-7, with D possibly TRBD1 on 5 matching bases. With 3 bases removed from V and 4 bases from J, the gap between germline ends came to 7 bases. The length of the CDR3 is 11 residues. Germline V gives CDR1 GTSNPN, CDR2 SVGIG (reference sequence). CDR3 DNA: TGTGCCTGGAGGACAGTTTACGAGCAGTACTTC. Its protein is CAWRTVYEQYF.

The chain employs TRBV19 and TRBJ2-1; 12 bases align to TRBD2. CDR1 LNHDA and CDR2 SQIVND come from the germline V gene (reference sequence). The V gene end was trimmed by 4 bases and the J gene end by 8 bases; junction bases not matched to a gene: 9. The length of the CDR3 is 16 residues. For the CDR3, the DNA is TGTGCCAGTAGTACCCCGACTAGCGGGAGTTATGATGAGCAGTTCTTC. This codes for CASSTPTSGSYDEQFF.

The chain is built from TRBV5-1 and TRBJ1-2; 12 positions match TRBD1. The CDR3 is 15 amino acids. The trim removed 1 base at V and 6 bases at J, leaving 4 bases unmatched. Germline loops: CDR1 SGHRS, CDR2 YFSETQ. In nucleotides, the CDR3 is TGCGCCAGCAGCTTGATCGGGACAGGGGGCGATGGCTACACCTTC. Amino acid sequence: CASSLIGTGGDGYTF.

CDR3 sequence (DNA): TGTGCCAGCAGCGTGGTTGGTGAGACAGGAAGGGAAAAACTGTTTTTT. Translated: CASSVVGETGREKLFF. This sequence joins TRBV5-4 and TRBJ1-4; D perhaps matches TRBD1 (6 bases). Germline assignment: CDR1 SGHNT and CDR2 YYREEE (reference sequence). V shed 4 bases and J shed 8 bases, with 21 bases lying between them. CDR3 size: 16 residues. The whole variable domain, remainder taken from reference TRBV5-4 and TRBJ1-4, is ETGVTQSPTHLIKTRGQQVTLRCSSQSGHNTVSWYQQALGQGPQFIFQYYREEENGRGNFPPRFSGLQFPNYSSELNVNALELDDSALYLCASSVVGETGREKLFFGSGTQLSVL.

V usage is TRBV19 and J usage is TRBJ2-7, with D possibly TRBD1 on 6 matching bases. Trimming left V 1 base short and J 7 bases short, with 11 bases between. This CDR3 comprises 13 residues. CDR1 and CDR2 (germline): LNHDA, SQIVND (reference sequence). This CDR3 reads CASSIVAGDEQYF. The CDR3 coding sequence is TGTGCCAGTAGTATAGTAGCAGGGGATGAGCAGTACTTC.

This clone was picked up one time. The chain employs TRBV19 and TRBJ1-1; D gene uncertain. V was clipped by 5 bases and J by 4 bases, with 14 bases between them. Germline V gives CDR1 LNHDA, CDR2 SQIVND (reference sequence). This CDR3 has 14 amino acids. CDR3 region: CASSWRRNGTEAFF. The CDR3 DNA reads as TGTGCCAGTAGTTGGCGGAGGAATGGCACTGAAGCTTTCTTT.

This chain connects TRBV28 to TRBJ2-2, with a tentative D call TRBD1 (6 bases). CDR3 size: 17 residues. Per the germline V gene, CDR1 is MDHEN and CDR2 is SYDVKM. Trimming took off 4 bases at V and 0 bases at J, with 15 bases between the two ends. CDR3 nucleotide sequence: TGTGCCAGCAGTTCCCTCGACAGGTTTTCGAACACCGGGGAGCTGTTTTTT. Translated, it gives CASSSLDRFSNTGELFF. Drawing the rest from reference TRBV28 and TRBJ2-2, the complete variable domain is DVKVTQSSRYLVKRTGEKVFLECVQDMDHENMFWYRQDPGLGLRLIYFSYDVKMKEKGDIPEGYSVSREKKERFSLILESASTNQTSMYLCASSSLDRFSNTGELFFGEGSRLTVL.

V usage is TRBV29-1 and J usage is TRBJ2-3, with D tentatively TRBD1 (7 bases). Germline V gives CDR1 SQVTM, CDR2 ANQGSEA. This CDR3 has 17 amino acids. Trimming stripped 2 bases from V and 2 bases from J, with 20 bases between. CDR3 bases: TGCAGCGTTGAATACGGAGACAGGGAGGTTCCCACAGATACGCAGTATTTT. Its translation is CSVEYGDREVPTDTQYF.

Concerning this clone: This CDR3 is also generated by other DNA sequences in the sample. The DNA of the CDR3 is TGTGCCAGCAGCTTGGTGGCGGGAAGCTCCTACGAGCAGTACTTC. It specifies CASSLVAGSSYEQYF. The J gene is TRBJ2-7, the V gene TRBV5-4; D may be TRBD2 (6 bases). Trimming took off 0 bases at V and 0 bases at J, with 10 bases between the two ends. The CDR3 runs to 15 residues. Germline-derived CDR1 and CDR2 are SGHNT and YYREEE (reference sequence).

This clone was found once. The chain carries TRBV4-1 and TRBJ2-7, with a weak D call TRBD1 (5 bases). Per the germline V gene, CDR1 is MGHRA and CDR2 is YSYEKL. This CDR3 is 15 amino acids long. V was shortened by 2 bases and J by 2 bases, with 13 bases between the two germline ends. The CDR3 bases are TGCGCCAGCAGCCAACCACAGGCGGCGGCCTACGAGCAGTACTTC. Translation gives CASSQPQAAAYEQYF.

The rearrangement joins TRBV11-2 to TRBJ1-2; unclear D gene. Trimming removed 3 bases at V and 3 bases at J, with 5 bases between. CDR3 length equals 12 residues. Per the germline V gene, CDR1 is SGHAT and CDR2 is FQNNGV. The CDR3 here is CASSFGYYGYTF. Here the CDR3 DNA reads TGTGCCAGCAGCTTCGGGTACTATGGCTACACCTTC.

In DNA, the CDR3 is TGTGCCAGCAGTTTAGTGTTGGACAACTCCTACGAGCAGTACTTC. It yields the protein CASSLVLDNSYEQYF. The rearrangement uses TRBV28 and TRBJ2-7; D may be TRBD1 (5 bases). V was pared by 2 bases and J by 0 bases, with 11 bases between. Germline V gene sequence: CDR1 MDHEN, CDR2 SYDVKM. This CDR3 spans 15 amino acids.

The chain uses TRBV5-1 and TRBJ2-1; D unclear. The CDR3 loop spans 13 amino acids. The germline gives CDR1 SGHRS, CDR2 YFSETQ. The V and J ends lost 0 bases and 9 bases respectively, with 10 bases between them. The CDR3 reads CASSLGTQSEQFF. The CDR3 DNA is TGCGCCAGCAGCTTGGGTACCCAGTCTGAGCAGTTCTTC.

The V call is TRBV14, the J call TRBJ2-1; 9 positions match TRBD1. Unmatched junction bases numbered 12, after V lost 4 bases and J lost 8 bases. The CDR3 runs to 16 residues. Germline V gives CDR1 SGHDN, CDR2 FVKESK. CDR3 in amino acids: CASSLDPGQGVYEQFF. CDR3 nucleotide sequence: TGTGCCAGCAGCCTGGACCCGGGACAGGGCGTATATGAGCAGTTCTTC. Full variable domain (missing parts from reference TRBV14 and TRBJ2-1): EAGVTQFPSHSVIEKGQTVTLRCDPISGHDNLYWYRRVMGKEIKFLLHFVKESKQDESGMPNNRFLAERTGGTYSTLKVQPAELEDSGVYFCASSLDPGQGVYEQFFGPGTRLTVL.